The 9 T cell receptor beta chains below were found in one sample sequenced in a study of T cell repertoires in cytomegalovirus infection. Antigens of these TCRs are unknown. TCRdb reprocessed the reads via MiXCR and lists one record per CDR3 protein. The sample lists about 310,000 distinct CDR3 sequences; 25% were seen once. Sequencing was performed on cultured PBMCs, taken from culture after CMV antigen stimulation. These receptors were collected from a human donor in good health (CMV status not recorded). Some clones in this sample may be carry-over from other donors' samples.

V usage is TRBV28 and J usage is TRBJ2-4; 8 bases align to TRBD1. CDR1 is MDHEN and CDR2 is SYDVKM in the germline V gene. The V and J ends lost 6 bases and 1 base, in that order; junction bases with no gene match: 8. The CDR3 runs 16 residues. CDR3 region: CASRRTGFGAKNIQYF. In DNA form, the CDR3 reads TGTGCCAGCAGGCGGACAGGGTTTGGGGCCAAAAACATTCAGTACTTC.

This clonotype was detected only once. The rearrangement uses TRBV6-4 and TRBJ2-2, with 9 bases aligning to TRBD2. The CDR3 is 16 residues long. Germline V CDR1 and CDR2: MRHNA, SNTAGT. V lost 4 bases, J lost 1 base, and 4 bases stayed unmatched. The CDR3 sequence is CASSGIAGVNTGELFF. CDR3 nucleotide sequence: TGTGCCAGCAGTGGCATAGCGGGAGTGAACACCGGGGAGCTGTTTTTT.

This clonotype was found a few times. The V and J genes are TRBV7-2 and TRBJ2-7; 7 positions match TRBD2. CDR1 is SGHTA and CDR2 is FQGNSA in the germline V gene. The CDR3 contains 13 residues. V trimming: 5 bases; J trimming: 0 bases; junction bases outside the gene matches: 1. The CDR3 loop is CASSRTSSYEQYF. The CDR3 DNA sequence: TGTGCCAGCAGCCGGACTAGCTCCTACGAGCAGTACTTC.

This clonotype was picked up a small number of times. The gene calls are TRBV27 and TRBJ1-5; 9 positions match TRBD1. Germline CDR1 is MNHEY and CDR2 is SMNVEV (reference sequence). The CDR3 is made up of 15 amino acids. With 5 bases clipped from V and 6 bases from J, the junction kept 8 bases outside the gene matches. For the CDR3, the DNA is TGTGCCAGCAGTACTCAACAGGGGGCAGGTCAGCCCCAGCATTTT. Residues: CASSTQQGAGQPQHF.

This clonotype came up many times. The V call is TRBV7-2, the J call TRBJ2-2, with 7 bases identical to TRBD2. In germline, CDR1 is SGHTA, CDR2 FQGNSA. The CDR3 spans 15 residues. The junction had 5 bases not matched to a gene; V was cut back by 2 bases and J by 5 bases. The DNA of the CDR3 is TGTGCCAGCAGCTTAAGAGGCGGGAGAACCGGGGAGCTGTTTTTT. Translation: CASSLRGGRTGELFF.

In this sample, this clonotype turned up once. J is TRBJ2-3 and V is TRBV6-6; D is undetermined. The CDR3 runs to 15 residues. From germline, CDR1 is MNHNY and CDR2 SVGAGI (reference sequence). V lost 6 bases and J lost 2, with 15 bases in between. Here the CDR3 DNA reads TGTGCCAGCAGCCACGGGTCCTCTTACACAGATACGCAGTATTTT. This encodes CASSHGSSYTDTQYF.

This clonotype was seen repeatedly, ten times or more. The rearrangement uses TRBV6-5 and TRBJ2-4; D uncertain. The germline V and J ends were trimmed by 4 bases and 0 bases, with 10 bases remaining between them. From germline, CDR1 is MNHEY and CDR2 SVGAGI. This CDR3 has 15 residues. CDR3 nucleotide sequence: TGTGCCAGCAGTTCACCTCCGGGAGCCAAAAACATTCAGTACTTC. Residues: CASSSPPGAKNIQYF.

This clonotype was seen repeatedly, ten times or more. J is TRBJ1-3 and V is TRBV7-2; weak D call: TRBD1 (5 bases). The V gene's germline CDR1 is SGHTA and CDR2 FQGNSA. The CDR3 contains 17 residues. V was cut by 0 bases and J by 0 bases, with 12 bases left in between. The CDR3: CASSLALGASSGNTIYF. The CDR3 bases are TGTGCCAGCAGCTTAGCGCTTGGGGCGAGCTCTGGAAACACCATATATTTT.

The CDR3 region has the DNA TGTGCCAGTAGTTCTCCGGGACACAACACTGAAGCTTTCTTT. Protein product: CASSSPGHNTEAFF. The rearrangement uses TRBV19 and TRBJ1-1; D perhaps matches TRBD1 (6 bases). Trimming removed 5 bases from V and 2 bases from J, with 12 bases in between. The germline gives CDR1 LNHDA, CDR2 SQIVND (reference sequence). This CDR3 has 14 amino acids.